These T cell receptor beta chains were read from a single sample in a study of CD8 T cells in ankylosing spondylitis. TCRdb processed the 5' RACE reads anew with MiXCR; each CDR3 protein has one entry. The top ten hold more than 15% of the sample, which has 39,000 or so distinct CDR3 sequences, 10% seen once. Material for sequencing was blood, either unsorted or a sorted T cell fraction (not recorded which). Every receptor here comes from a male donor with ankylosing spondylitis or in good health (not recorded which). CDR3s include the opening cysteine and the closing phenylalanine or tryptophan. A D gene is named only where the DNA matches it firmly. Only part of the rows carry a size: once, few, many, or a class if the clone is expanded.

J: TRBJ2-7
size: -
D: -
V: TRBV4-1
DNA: TGCGCCAGCAGCCAACCCTCGGAGGGAGCCTACGAGCAGTACTTC
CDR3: CASSQPSEGAYEQYF

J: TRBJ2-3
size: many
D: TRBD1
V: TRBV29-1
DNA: TGCAGCGCTACTGCCGGGACAGGGGGCACAGATACGCAGTATTTT
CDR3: CSATAGTGGTDTQYF

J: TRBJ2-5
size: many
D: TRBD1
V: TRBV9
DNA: TGTGCCAGCAGCGGAAAGGGGGCCGGCCAAGAGACCCAGTACTTC
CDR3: CASSGKGAGQETQYF

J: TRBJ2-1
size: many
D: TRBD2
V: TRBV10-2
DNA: TGCGCCAGCATCTGGGGGGGTCCTAGCTCCTACAATGAGCAGTTCTTC
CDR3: CASIWGGPSSYNEQFF

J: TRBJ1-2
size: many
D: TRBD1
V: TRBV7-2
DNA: TGTGCCAGCAGCTTAGGACAGGGCACCAATGGCTACACCTTC
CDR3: CASSLGQGTNGYTF

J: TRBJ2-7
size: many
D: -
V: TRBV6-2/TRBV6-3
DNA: TGTGCCAGCAGTTACTCTTACGCTAGCGACAACTGCGAGCAGTACTTC
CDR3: CASSYSYASDNCEQYF

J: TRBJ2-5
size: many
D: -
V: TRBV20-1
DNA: TGCAGTGCTAGAGATCTTAGGGGTACTCAAGAGACCCAGTACTTC
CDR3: CSARDLRGTQETQYF

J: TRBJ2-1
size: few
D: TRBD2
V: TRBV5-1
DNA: TGCGCCAGCAGCTTGGTTAAAGGTCCGGGACTAGCGGGATTCTCCTACAATGAGCAGTTCTTC
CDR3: CASSLVKGPGLAGFSYNEQFF

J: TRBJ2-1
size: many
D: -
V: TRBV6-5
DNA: TGTGCCAGCAGTTACGAAGGTGAAAGGGAGTTC
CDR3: CASSYEGEREF

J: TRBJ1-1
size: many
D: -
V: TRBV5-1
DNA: TGCGCCAGCAGCACCACCACGAACACTGAAGCTTTCTTT
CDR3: CASSTTTNTEAFF

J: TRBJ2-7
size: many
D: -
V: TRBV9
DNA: TGTGCCAGCAGCGTATACCGTCGGTGGGCAGGGGCCAATTACGAGCAGTACTTC
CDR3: CASSVYRRWAGANYEQYF

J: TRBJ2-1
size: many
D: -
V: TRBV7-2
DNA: TGTGCCAGCAGCTTAGAACTGTTTAATGAGCAGTTCTTC
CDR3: CASSLELFNEQFF

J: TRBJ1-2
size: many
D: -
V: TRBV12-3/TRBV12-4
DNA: TGTGCCAGCAGTTTAGTAGGGGGCTATGGCTACACCTTC
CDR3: CASSLVGGYGYTF

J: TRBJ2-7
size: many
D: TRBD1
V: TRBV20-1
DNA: TGCAGTGCCCTGACAGGGGCCGCCCTAGAGGACGAGCAGTACTTC
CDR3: CSALTGAALEDEQYF

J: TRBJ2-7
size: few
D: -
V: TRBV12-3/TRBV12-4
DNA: TGTGCCAGCAGCAGAGGGTCCGGCTACGAGCAGTACTTC
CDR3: CASSRGSGYEQYF

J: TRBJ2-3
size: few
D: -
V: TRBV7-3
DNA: TGTGCCAGCAGCTCCCAGGAGGGGCGCCCGCAGTATTTT
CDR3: CASSSQEGRPQYF

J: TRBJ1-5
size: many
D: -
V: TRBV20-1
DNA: TGCAGTGCTAGAGTTTCCCCGGCAGGGCCTCAGCCCCAGCATTTT
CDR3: CSARVSPAGPQPQHF

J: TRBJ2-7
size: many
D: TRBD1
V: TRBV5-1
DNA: TGCGCCAGCAGCATAAACAGGGGTGGGGACCACGAGCAGTACTTC
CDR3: CASSINRGGDHEQYF

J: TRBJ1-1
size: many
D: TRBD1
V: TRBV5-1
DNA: TGCGCCAGCAGCTGGCAGGGGGCGCGGGACACTGAAGCTTTCTTT
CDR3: CASSWQGARDTEAFF

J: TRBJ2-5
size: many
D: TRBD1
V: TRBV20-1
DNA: TGCAGTGCTAGGGAACAGGGGGGTGTCCAAGAGACCCAGTACTTC
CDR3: CSAREQGGVQETQYF

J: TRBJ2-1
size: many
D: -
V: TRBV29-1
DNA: TGCAGCGTTAGTGGCAGAAATGAGCAGTTCTTC
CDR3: CSVSGRNEQFF

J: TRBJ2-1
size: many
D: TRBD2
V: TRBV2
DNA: TGTGCCAGCACTTCCGAAGCGGGGCTGTACAATGAGCAGTTCTTC
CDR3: CASTSEAGLYNEQFF

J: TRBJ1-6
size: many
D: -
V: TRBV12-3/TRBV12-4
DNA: TGTGCCAGCAGTTTGAGGGCGTCTGGTAATTCACCCCTCCACTTT
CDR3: CASSLRASGNSPLHF

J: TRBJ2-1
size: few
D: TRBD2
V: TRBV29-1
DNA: TGCAGCGTTCTAGCGGGAGCCTACAATGAGCAGTTCTTC
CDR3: CSVLAGAYNEQFF

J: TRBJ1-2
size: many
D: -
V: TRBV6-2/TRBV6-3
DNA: TGTGCCAGCAGTCGGATCGATTTGAGGATCAGTGTCTATGGCTACACCTTC
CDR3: CASSRIDLRISVYGYTF

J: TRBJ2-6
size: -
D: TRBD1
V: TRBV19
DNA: TGTGCCAGCATGGGACAGGGTCGGGCCAACGTCCTGACTTTC
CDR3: CASMGQGRANVLTF

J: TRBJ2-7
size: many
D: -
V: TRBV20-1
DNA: TGCAGTGCTAGAGATCTCGGGCTAGACCCTGCCTACGAGCAGTACTTC
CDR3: CSARDLGLDPAYEQYF

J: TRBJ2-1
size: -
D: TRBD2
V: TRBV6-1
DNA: TGTGTTAGCAGCCGCCTAGCGGGAGGGACCAATGAGCAGTTCTTC
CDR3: CVSSRLAGGTNEQFF

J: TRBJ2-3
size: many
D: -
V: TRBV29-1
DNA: TGCAGCGTTGTGCTCCGCGACCAGGTCACAGATACGCAGTATTTT
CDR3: CSVVLRDQVTDTQYF

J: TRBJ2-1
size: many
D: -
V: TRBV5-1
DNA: TGCGCCAGCAGCCTTGGGGCAGGGAACAATGAGCAGTTCTTC
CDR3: CASSLGAGNNEQFF